Sequencing of this T cell receptor beta chain was carried out in a study of T cells in women clearing cervical HPV infection (dated by TCRdb to 2017 to 2018). Concerning the study at large: The cases were under 30 women with histologically confirmed HPV16-related CIN3 or worse, and 2 of these cases were invasive cancers. The controls were some 23 women whose single incident HPV16 infection cleared within 12 months with no development of precancer or cancer. Case blood was taken at the visit when the lesion was first identified, whereas control blood was taken when infection was no longer detected. For cases, a median interval of about 140 days, with an interquartile range of 90 to 200 days, was observed between lesion detection and blood sampling. Since only a few of the women had HLA typing available, the possibility that HLA type was acting as a confounder could not be ruled out. The exploratory proof-of-principle case-control study was nested within the Guanacaste HPV Natural History Study in Costa Rica and compared TCR repertoires across cervical HPV16 outcomes. Cases were matched to controls by age within five years and by the year the sample was collected. Cases had a median age of approximately 35 years and controls had a median age of about 41, with no significant differences in baseline characteristics. The parent cohort enrolled roughly 9,400 women aged 18 or older in Guanacaste, Costa Rica, in about 1992 to 1995 and followed the women for 6 to 7 years. Five blinded duplicates per group were added as quality controls, giving 60 or so samples: some 50 participants and around ten replicates. Points the paper makes about the study in general: Random forest classifiers that combined richness and V gene abundances separated cases from controls with an estimated AUC of less than 0.85. TRBV6-7 relative abundance was lower in cases than in controls (roughly 0.11% versus 0.16%; Bonferroni P = 0.0008). T-cell numbers per sample were unknown, so richness differences could reflect varying T-cell content rather than repertoire biology. The cross-sectional design could not show whether the associations came before the infection or were a result of it, and neither effector/memory subsets nor HPV-specific T cells were isolated. Significantly higher TCR repertoire richness was observed in CIN3+ cases than in controls across sequencing depths, whereas no difference in evenness was found.

Every participant had a single incident cervical HPV16 infection, and women with prevalent HPV16 infections were excluded. Cervical HPV DNA was detected by MY09/MY11 PCR, and genotyping was performed by dot-blot hybridization. Under 17 mL of heparinized blood was centrifuged, after which the buffy coat was aliquoted, frozen at -30 degrees C, and then stored at -80 degrees C. QIAGEN kits were used to extract genomic DNA from buffy coat specimens. Regarding this clone: Its antigen specificity is not known. Its ends do not fully match the called genes, so a read error is possible. The read halts 3 residues ahead of the CDR3 end, with the missing end drawn from the germline J gene.

From cysteine to phenylalanine, the CDR3 is 13 amino acids long. Sequencing covers 30 bases of the CDR3, shown here with the frame starting at base 1. TCR beta CDR3 regions were amplified by multiplex PCR using the immunoSEQ assay from an average of about 1,200 ng genomic DNA per sample. The assay corrected primer bias using a complete synthetic TCR repertoire to establish an amplification baseline. Amplicons were sequenced on the Illumina platform. The original pipeline was this. Error correction of the sequences involved clustering with frequency ratios plus a modified nearest-neighbor algorithm, after which the sequences were analyzed in the immunoSEQ Analyzer using IMGT gene definitions. TCR richness and evenness were averaged over 20 rarefaction repeats at each rarefaction depth, excluding samples with fewer sequences than the depth. Relative abundances of V, D and J genes were compared between groups using Wilcoxon rank sum tests, with FDR correction applied. In the blinded duplicates, the intraclass correlation was 90% to 97% for TCR richness and averaged 76.4% across 60 to 70 gene segments. TCRdb took this table from immuneACCESS and kept in-frame rearrangements with V and J called. Such tables lack part of the clones; where checked against another copy, unresolved V genes explain under half of the gap, and the rest is unexplained. D and trimming were read from the DNA, whereas the V and J calls and clone size are those reported in that table. In this sample's table one finds around 19,000 clones. 5.5% to 8% of the sample comes from the top ten.

The sample consisted of blood buffy coat. This TCR came from a woman between 18 and 69 years old with a cervical HPV16 infection that either progressed to CIN3+ or cleared (not recorded which). The sequence is built from TRBV12-3 or TRBV12-4 and TRBJ1-1, with TRBD1 identical over 8 junction bases. The DNA read from the CDR3 is TGTGCCAGCAGTGTGACAGGGGACACTCAA. Its translation reads: CASSVTGDTQ. The whole CDR3 sequence reads CASSVTGDTQAFF.